What follows are 4 T cell receptor beta chains derived from one specimen sequenced in a study of shared clonotypes between healthy human individuals (dated by TCRdb to 2020 to 2021). Library preparation was by the immunoSEQ multiplex PCR assay. TCRdb carries this immuneACCESS record with in-frame sequences only. Its versions omit some clonotypes, under half of them owing to an unresolved V gene in the studies checked, with the rest unexplained. The sample table records about 2.3 million clones; over 90% of these occur just once. 0.35% to 0.45% of the sample lies in the top ten. What was sequenced was naive CD4+ T cells from PBMCs. The cell subset or site label, as the study defines it: CD45RA+ positively selected. Source of these receptors: a man younger than 35 in good health. Some clones in this sample may be carry-over from other donors' samples.

The J gene is TRBJ1-4, the V gene TRBV18; D is unresolved. This CDR3 region has 14 residues. Germline V CDR1 and CDR2: KGHSH, LQKENI. V was pared by 3 bases and J by 6 bases, with 11 bases between. The CDR3 DNA reads as TGTGCCAGCTCACCGTTTGGTGGGGATGAAAAACTGTTTTTT. This gives the protein CASSPFGGDEKLFF. The variable domain in full, with the rest retrieved from reference TRBV18 and TRBJ1-4, is NAGVMQNPRHLVRRRGQEARLRCSPMKGHSHVYWYRQLPEEGLKFMVYLQKENIIDESGMPKERFSAEFPKEGPSILRIQQVVRGDSAAYFCASSPFGGDEKLFFGSGTQLSVL.

The J gene is TRBJ2-7, the V gene TRBV7-9; 9 bases agree with TRBD1. The length of the CDR3 is 17 residues. Germline CDR1 is SEHNR and CDR2 is FQNEAQ (reference sequence). V lost 5 bases, J lost 5 bases, and 16 bases stayed unmatched. The DNA for the CDR3 is TGTGCCAGCAGCATGAACAGGGGGCGCCCCCCTAGAGACGAGCAGTACTTC. This encodes CASSMNRGRPPRDEQYF.

This chain links TRBV7-3 with TRBJ2-5; perhaps TRBD2 as D (6 bases). Germline-derived CDR1 and CDR2 are SGHTA and FQGTGA. CDR3 length: 16 residues. The V gene lost 5 bases and the J gene lost 0 bases, with 16 bases spanning the gap. CDR3 nucleotides: TGTGCCAGCAGCGCCGGGGTAGCGGCGTACCAAGAGACCCAGTACTTC. It is translated as CASSAGVAAYQETQYF.

The genes are TRBV5-1 and TRBJ2-5; TRBD1 is a possible D gene (6 bases). V was trimmed by 7 bases and J by 5 bases, leaving 18 bases between them. Germline V gene sequence: CDR1 SGHRS, CDR2 YFSETQ. This CDR3 spans 14 amino acids. The CDR3 protein is CASGPGDTEETQYF. As DNA, the CDR3 is TGCGCCAGCGGCCCTGGGGACACCGAGGAGACCCAGTACTTC.